A single sample is the source of the 2 T cell receptor beta chains below, sequenced in a study of CD8 T cells in ankylosing spondylitis. TCRdb re-analysed the 5' RACE reads in MiXCR, keeping a single row per CDR3 protein. The repertoire holds more than 300,000 distinct CDR3 sequences, with around 10% as singletons. The sample consisted of blood, either unsorted or a sorted T cell fraction (not recorded which). Source of these receptors: a female donor with ankylosing spondylitis or in good health (not recorded which).

In its sample, this clonotype was seen many times. The rearrangement joins TRBV20-1 to TRBJ2-7; D is ambiguous. This CDR3 has 13 amino acids. Looked up from germline, CDR1 is DFQATT and CDR2 is SNEGSKA (reference sequence). V was pared by 3 bases and J by 0 bases, with 9 bases between. CDR3 DNA: TGCAGTGCTAGGGGTGAGAGCTCCTACGAGCAGTACTTC. It encodes CSARGESSYEQYF.

This clonotype showed up just a few times. The rearrangement uses TRBV20-1 and TRBJ2-3; TRBD1 matches at 8 bases. CDR3 length: 15 residues. With 1 base clipped from V and 4 bases from J, the junction kept 7 bases outside the gene matches. Germline values: CDR1 DFQATT, CDR2 SNEGSKA (reference sequence). This chain's CDR3 is CSARGGQGASDTQYF. In DNA, the CDR3 is TGCAGTGCTAGAGGAGGGCAGGGGGCATCAGATACGCAGTATTTT.